Described below is a single T cell receptor (beta chain) sequence and its context. The V gene end was trimmed by 6 bases and the J gene end by 3 bases; junction bases not matched to a gene: 6. Looked up from germline, CDR1 is MNHNY and CDR2 is SVGAGI (reference sequence). The CDR3 consists of 15 residues. The sample is drawn from a study of blood T cell repertoires in COVID-19. Across the study: The origin of the acute and convalescent COVID-19 samples was the United States, Italy and Spain. The cDNA or gDNA used as material had been derived from T cells, B-cell-depleted T cells, or PBMCs.

Per the authors' pipeline: Counts of nucleated cells, estimated from reference gene primer amplification, were obtained. Generated by immunoSEQ multiplex PCR, the TCRdb table keeps only in-frame clones and is missing some. V and J calls and clone size follow that table, whereas D and trimming were derived from the DNA. The sample holds nearly 350,000 clones, 90% to 95% seen once. The clonotype was recovered from a woman aged 18-35 years who had recovered from COVID-19. Specimen: peripheral blood. V is TRBV6-6 and J is TRBJ2-7; TRBD2 agrees at 12 bases. DNA of the CDR3: TGTGCCAGCAGCCGGACTAGCGGGGACTTCTACGAGCAGTACGTC. It yields the protein CASSRTSGDFYEQYV.